This T cell receptor beta chain is from a study of T cells in Graves' hyperthyroidism and ophthalmopathy. Study findings and constraints: Through a model of 13 V-J features, ophthalmopathy was separated from stable hyperthyroidism.

Trimming pared 6 bases from V and 3 bases from J, leaving 11 bases between. The CDR3 covers 14 residues. Germline V CDR1 and CDR2: MNHNS, SASEGT. This sample holds PBMCs from 9.5 to 10 ml fresh peripheral blood. From RNA transcripts, TCR beta CDR3 regions were amplified. Using the HTBI primer set, a first-round RT-PCR was run on the TCR CDR3. TCRdb reanalysed the multiplex PCR reads using MiXCR and keeps one entry per CDR3 protein. The data contain 350,000 to 500,000 distinct CDR3 sequences, roughly 15% of them singletons. This clonotype appeared many times. What it binds is not known. This chain uses TRBV6-1 with TRBJ2-2, with D possibly TRBD2 on 7 matching bases. The TCR sequence derives from a woman between 18 and 29 years old with Graves' hyperthyroidism. Sequences were obtained from blood. The chain's CDR3 is CASRDGGHTGELFF. The DNA of the CDR3 is TGTGCCAGCAGGGACGGGGGGCACACCGGGGAGCTGTTTTTT.